Below are 21 T cell receptor beta chains sequenced from a single sample in a study of T cell responses to AZD1222 COVID-19 vaccine. Here immunoSEQ multiplex PCR was the method, and the copy in TCRdb shows in-frame clones only, minus some. The data show about 110,000 clones, around 90% seen once. The sequencing used peripheral blood, collected 28 days after the second AZD1222 dose. These receptors came from an adult who received the AZD1222 COVID-19 vaccine.

The V and J genes are TRBV15 and TRBJ2-7; TRBD1 is a possible D gene (6 bases). The CDR3 extends over 16 amino acids. Per the germline V gene, CDR1 is LNHNV and CDR2 is YYDKDF (reference sequence). Trimming shortened V by 3 bases and J by 0 bases, and 15 bases separated the two germline ends. The CDR3 DNA reads as TGTGCCACCAGCAGCGGAGTGCAGGGGCCCTCCTACGAGCAGTACTTC. Encoded protein: CATSSGVQGPSYEQYF. Supplemented by reference TRBV15 and TRBJ2-7, the full variable domain reads DAMVIQNPRYQVTQFGKPVTLSCSQTLNHNVMYWYQQKSSQAPKLLFHYYDKDFNNEADTPDNFQSRRPNTSFCFLDIRSPGLGDTAMYLCATSSGVQGPSYEQYFGPGTRLTVT.

This chain links TRBV27 with TRBJ2-7; possibly TRBD1 for D (6 bases). V gave up 4 bases and J gave up 7 bases, with 14 bases separating them. Germline assignment: CDR1 MNHEY and CDR2 SMNVEV (reference sequence). CDR3 length equals 13 residues. For the CDR3, the DNA is TGTGCCAGCAGTTGGACAGTACTACGTGAGCAGTACTTC. Translating it yields CASSWTVLREQYF.

This chain connects TRBV4-1 to TRBJ1-3; possible D gene TRBD1, 5 bases. Trimming removed 3 bases from V and 1 base from J, with 16 bases in between. The CDR3 extends over 17 amino acids. The germline gives CDR1 MGHRA, CDR2 YSYEKL. The CDR3 DNA follows: TGCGCCAGCAGCCAGGGGCCTCAGGGTTCTTCTGGAAACACCATATATTTT. Its protein is CASSQGPQGSSGNTIYF.

V gene TRBV6-2 or TRBV6-3 combines with J gene TRBJ2-3, with 8 nucleotides matching TRBD2. V shed 0 bases and J 4 bases; nucleotides not matched to a gene: 3. The CDR3 has 15 residues. Germline-derived CDR1 and CDR2 are MNHEY and SVGEGT. CDR3 coding DNA: TGTGCCAGCAGTTACTCCGGGGGGGCCGCAGATACGCAGTATTTT. Its translation is CASSYSGGAADTQYF.

The chain uses TRBV19 and TRBJ2-2; tentatively, D is TRBD2 (6 bases). Between the trimmed V and J ends, which lost 2 bases and 3 bases, there was a span of 13 bases. The CDR3 is made up of 16 amino acids. Germline V gene data show CDR1 as LNHDA and CDR2 as SQIVND (reference sequence). CDR3 nucleotide sequence: TGTGCCAGTAGTATAATGGCGGGGTTGGACACCGGGGAGCTGTTTTTT. Translation: CASSIMAGLDTGELFF. The full variable domain, completed using reference TRBV19 and TRBJ2-2, is DGGITQSPKYLFRKEGQNVTLSCEQNLNHDAMYWYRQDPGQGLRLIYYSQIVNDFQKGDIAEGYSVSREKKESFPLTVTSAQKNPTAFYLCASSIMAGLDTGELFFGEGSRLTVL.

The J gene is TRBJ1-5, the V gene TRBV7-9; D may be TRBD1 (5 bases). Trimming shortened V by 2 bases and J by 5 bases, and 22 bases separated the two germline ends. This CDR3 region has 18 residues. Germline lookup yields CDR1 SEHNR and CDR2 FQNEAQ (reference sequence). The CDR3 DNA follows: TGTGCCAGCAGCTTACGCTATCCTTTTATTGGGACGGATCAGCCCCAGCATTTT. Amino acids: CASSLRYPFIGTDQPQHF.

The chain couples TRBV11-1 to TRBJ2-3; TRBD1 is a possible D gene (6 bases). This CDR3 has 14 amino acids. With 5 bases removed from V and 0 bases from J, the gap between germline ends came to 9 bases. Germline V gene data show CDR1 as SGHAT and CDR2 as FQDESV (reference sequence). CDR3 sequence (DNA): TGTGCCAGCAGCCAGGGGTCTAGCACAGATACGCAGTATTTT. Residues: CASSQGSSTDTQYF.

This clone was recorded a few times. The V and J genes are TRBV6-2 or TRBV6-3 and TRBJ1-1, with D uncertain. With 5 bases removed from V and 1 base from J, the gap between germline ends came to 5 bases. Germline V lookup: CDR1 MNHEY, CDR2 SVGEGT. The CDR3 extends over 12 amino acids. CDR3 residues: CASSPQNTEAFF. The CDR3, as DNA: TGTGCCAGCAGTCCCCAGAACACTGAAGCTTTCTTT.

The sample holds one count of this clone. The chain couples TRBV18 to TRBJ2-3; perhaps TRBD2 as D (5 bases). The germline V gene has CDR1 KGHSH and CDR2 LQKENI. The CDR3 runs to 15 residues. Trimming took 6 bases from V and 6 from J, leaving 19 bases between them. In DNA form, the CDR3 reads TGTGCCAGCTCCCTAAAATCAGGCAGAGGGGATACGCAGTATTTT. Its protein product is CASSLKSGRGDTQYF.

The chain employs TRBV6-5 and TRBJ1-2, with TRBD1 matching over 10 bases. CDR3 length: 13 residues. V lost 10 bases, J lost 4 bases, and 6 bases stayed unmatched. Looked up from germline, CDR1 is MNHEY and CDR2 is SVGAGI. The CDR3 reads CAIRTGGAYGYTF. Written as DNA, the CDR3 is TGTGCCATCCGGACAGGGGGAGCCTATGGCTACACCTTC.

The genes are TRBV27 and TRBJ2-7; tentatively, D is TRBD2 (5 bases). The CDR3 runs to 14 residues. V gave up 6 bases and J gave up 5 bases, with 17 bases separating them. Germline-derived CDR1 and CDR2 are MNHEY and SMNVEV (reference sequence). Here the CDR3 DNA reads TGTGCCAGCAGCCGCCGGGAAGGGTTTAACGAGCAGTACTTC. Translated, it gives CASSRREGFNEQYF.

The genes are TRBV5-1 and TRBJ2-1; TRBD2 agrees at 13 bases. From germline, CDR1 is SGHRS and CDR2 YFSETQ. V lost 0 bases and J lost 5; bases outside the gene matches: 5. The CDR3 covers 17 residues. The CDR3 DNA reads as TGCGCCAGCAGCTTGGCCCGAACTAGCGGGGGGGACAATGAGCAGTTCTTC. Its protein product is CASSLARTSGGDNEQFF.

The rearrangement joins TRBV6-2 or TRBV6-3 to TRBJ1-2; D is undetermined. The CDR3 contains 13 residues. Germline values: CDR1 MNHEY, CDR2 SVGEGT. V lost 5 bases and J lost 2, with 9 bases in between. The DNA for the CDR3 is TGTGCCAGCAGTACCATCCGCAACTATGGCTACACCTTC. Translation gives CASSTIRNYGYTF.

The chain uses TRBV7-2 and TRBJ1-5; D possibly corresponds to TRBD1 (6 bases). The CDR3 spans 14 residues. Trimming stripped 1 base from V and 5 bases from J, with 9 bases between. The germline CDR1 and CDR2 sequences are SGHTA and FQGNSA. The CDR3 spells CASSLGTDYQPQHF. CDR3 DNA sequence: TGTGCCAGCAGCTTAGGGACAGACTATCAGCCCCAGCATTTT.

This clone appeared once. The V call is TRBV7-9, the J call TRBJ2-1; D is perhaps TRBD1 or TRBD2 (5 bases each). CDR1 SEHNR and CDR2 FQNEAQ come from the germline V gene (reference sequence). The V gene lost 5 bases and the J gene lost 0 bases, with 11 bases spanning the gap. The CDR3 runs 15 residues. This CDR3 is CASSPRGSSYNEQFF. Written as DNA, the CDR3 is TGTGCCAGCAGCCCCCGGGGCTCCTCCTACAATGAGCAGTTCTTC.

V gene TRBV7-3 combines with J gene TRBJ2-7, with D uncertain. The germline V gene has CDR1 SGHTA and CDR2 FQGTGA. Trimming took 5 bases from V and 3 from J, leaving 11 bases between them. This CDR3 is 13 amino acids long. DNA of the CDR3: TGTGCCAGCAGCGCCTCGCCGGACTACGAGCAGTACTTC. It codes for CASSASPDYEQYF. Supplemented by reference TRBV7-3 and TRBJ2-7, the full variable domain reads GAGVSQTPSNKVTEKGKYVELRCDPISGHTALYWYRQSLGQGPEFLIYFQGTGAADDSGLPNDRFFAVRPEGSVSTLKIQRTERGDSAVYLCASSASPDYEQYFGPGTRLTVT.

The gene calls are TRBV5-1 and TRBJ1-1; TRBD1 agrees at 9 bases. Trimming removed 4 bases from V and 8 bases from J; junction bases left unmatched: 12. This CDR3 contains 15 residues. Germline lookup yields CDR1 SGHRS and CDR2 YFSETQ. This CDR3 is CASSIQGALGWEAFF. In DNA form, the CDR3 reads TGCGCCAGCAGCATACAGGGGGCTCTTGGGTGGGAAGCTTTCTTT. The full variable domain, completed using reference TRBV5-1 and TRBJ1-1, is KAGVTQTPRYLIKTRGQQVTLSCSPISGHRSVSWYQQTPGQGLQFLFEYFSETQRNKGNFPGRFSGRQFSNSRSEMNVSTLELGDSALYLCASSIQGALGWEAFFGQGTRLTVV.

This clone was detected only a few times. The chain couples TRBV7-2 to TRBJ1-1; D unresolved. The CDR3 has 13 amino acids. V lost 8 bases and J lost 10, with 20 bases in between. Germline assignment: CDR1 SGHTA and CDR2 FQGNSA. As DNA, the CDR3 is TGTGCCAGCTCCAGGTTAGAAGCACTGGGAGCTTTCTTT. This sequence encodes CASSRLEALGAFF.

A word on this clone: This may stem from a read error, because a much larger clone lies one nucleotide away. This specimen includes other DNA sequences encoding the same CDR3. This rearrangement joins TRBV15 to TRBJ1-4, with 7 bases lining up with TRBD1. The CDR3 contains 14 residues. Germline CDR1 is LNHNV and CDR2 is YYDKDF (reference sequence). After removal of 1 base from V and 8 bases from J, the junction contained 4 bases not matched to a gene. Here the CDR3 reads CATSRGQGNEKLFF. CDR3 sequence (DNA): TGTGCCACCAGCAGAGGACAGGGTAACGAAAAACTGTTTTTT.

The chain couples TRBV12-5 to TRBJ2-7; either TRBD1 or TRBD2 may supply D (5 bases each). With 3 bases removed from V and 0 bases from J, the gap between germline ends came to 6 bases. Germline CDR1 reads LGHNT; CDR2 reads FRNRAP. The CDR3 totals 13 residues. CDR3 protein: CASGLGTSYEQYF. CDR3 nucleotide sequence: TGTGCTAGTGGTTTAGGGACCTCCTACGAGCAGTACTTC.

The table lists this clone with a count of one. V and J are TRBV5-1 and TRBJ2-7; D possibly matches TRBD1 or TRBD2 (5 bases each). This CDR3 comprises 15 residues. Germline assignment: CDR1 SGHRS and CDR2 YFSETQ. Trimming removed 4 bases from V and 3 bases from J, with 17 bases in between. The CDR3 nucleotides are TGCGCCAGCAGCCCCCGGGACCCGGGTCGCTACGAGCAGTACTTC. It encodes CASSPRDPGRYEQYF.